This T cell receptor beta chain was identified during a study of T-cell memory formation after mild COVID-19. 5'RACE, which relied on constant-segment primers, yielded TCR alpha and TCR beta cDNA libraries carrying sample barcodes and UMIs. TCRdb called the 5' RACE reads again in MiXCR, with one record for every CDR3 protein. The table includes under 450,000 distinct CDR3 sequences, 20% to 25% detected once. Per germline, CDR1 MDHEN and CDR2 SYDVKM. V lost 3 bases, J lost 7 bases, and 10 bases lay in between. The length of the CDR3 is 13 residues. The clonotype originates from a man younger than 30 who had mild COVID-19 (a few samples of this study predate the infection). Cell type and time point are not known. V and J are TRBV28 and TRBJ2-1; D gene uncertain. Sequences were obtained from PBMCs or a T cell subset sorted from them (not recorded which). CDR3 in DNA: TGTGCCAGCAGTTTGACGGTTACGAATGAGCAGTTCTTC. It specifies CASSLTVTNEQFF.